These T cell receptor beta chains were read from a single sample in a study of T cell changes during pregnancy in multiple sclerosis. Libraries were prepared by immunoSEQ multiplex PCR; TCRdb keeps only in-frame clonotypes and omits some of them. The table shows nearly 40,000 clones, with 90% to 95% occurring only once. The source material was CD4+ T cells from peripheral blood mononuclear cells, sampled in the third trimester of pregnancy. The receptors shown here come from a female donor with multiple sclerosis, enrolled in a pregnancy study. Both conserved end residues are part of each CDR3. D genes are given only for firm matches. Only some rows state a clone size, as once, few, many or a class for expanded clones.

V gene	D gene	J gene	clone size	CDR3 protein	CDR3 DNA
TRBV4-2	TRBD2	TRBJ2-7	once	CASSQDWDSGSYEQYF	TGTGCCAGCAGCCAAGATTGGGATAGCGGGAGCTACGAGCAGTACTTC
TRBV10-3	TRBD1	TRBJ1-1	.	CAIRAGTGEGMNTEAFF	TGTGCCATCAGGGCCGGGACAGGGGAGGGTATGAACACTGAAGCTTTCTTT
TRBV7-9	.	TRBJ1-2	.	CASSLTLGQPYGYTF	TGTGCCAGCAGCTTAACGCTTGGGCAGCCCTATGGCTACACCTTC
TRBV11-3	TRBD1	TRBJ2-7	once	CASSRTGTEQYF	TGTGCCAGCAGCCGGACAGGGACCGAGCAGTACTTC
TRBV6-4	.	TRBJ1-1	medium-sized	CASSVQVNTEAFF	TGTGCCAGCAGTGTTCAGGTCAACACTGAAGCTTTCTTT
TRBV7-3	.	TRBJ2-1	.	CASSLASDSYNEQFF	TGTGCCAGCAGCTTAGCCAGCGACTCCTACAATGAGCAGTTCTTC
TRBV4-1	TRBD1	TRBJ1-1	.	CASSPPLGQPNTEAFF	TGCGCCAGCAGCCCGCCGTTGGGACAGCCGAACACTGAAGCTTTCTTT
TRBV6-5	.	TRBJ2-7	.	CASSYRRAYEQYF	TGTGCCAGCAGTTACCGGAGGGCCTACGAGCAGTACTTC
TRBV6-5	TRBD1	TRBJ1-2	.	CASSQGQGRVYGYTF	TGTGCCAGCAGTCAGGGACAGGGGAGGGTCTATGGCTACACCTTC
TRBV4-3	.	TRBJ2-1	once	CASSHLSSSYNEQFF	TGCGCCAGCAGCCACCTATCAAGCTCCTACAATGAGCAGTTCTTC
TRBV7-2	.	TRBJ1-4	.	CASSLIGQGYEKLFF	TGTGCCAGCAGCTTAATTGGGCAGGGCTATGAAAAACTGTTTTTT
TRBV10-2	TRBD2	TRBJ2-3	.	CASSEGLAGDTQYF	TGCGCCAGCAGTGAGGGACTAGCGGGAGATACGCAGTATTTT
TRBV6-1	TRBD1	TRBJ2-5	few	CASSARSGQGFGETQYF	TGTGCCAGCAGTGCCCGATCGGGACAGGGGTTCGGAGAGACCCAGTACTTC
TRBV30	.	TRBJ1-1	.	CARGGASEAFF	TGTGCCCGAGGTGGAGCGTCTGAAGCTTTCTTT
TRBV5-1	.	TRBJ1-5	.	CASSRTALSNQPQHF	TGCGCCAGCAGCCGCACAGCACTTAGCAATCAGCCCCAGCATTTT
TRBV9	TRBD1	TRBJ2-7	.	CASSVDSNRGEQYF	TGTGCCAGCAGCGTAGACTCAAACAGGGGCGAGCAGTACTTC
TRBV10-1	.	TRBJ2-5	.	CASSRSERGSQETQYF	TGCGCCAGCAGTAGGAGCGAACGGGGGAGTCAAGAGACCCAGTACTTC
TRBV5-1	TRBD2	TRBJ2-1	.	CASSLAVLAVNNEQFF	TGCGCCAGCAGCTTGGCCGTACTAGCGGTAAACAATGAGCAGTTCTTC
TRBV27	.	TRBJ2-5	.	CASSLNGVQETQYF	TGTGCCAGCAGTTTAAACGGAGTCCAAGAGACCCAGTACTTC
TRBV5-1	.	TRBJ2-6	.	CASRNFLGGTGANVLTF	TGCGCCAGCAGAAATTTTCTGGGAGGGACAGGGGCCAACGTCCTGACTTTC
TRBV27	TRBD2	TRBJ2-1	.	CASSQGARTSGLSYNEQFF	TGTGCCAGCAGCCAGGGGGCTAGGACTAGCGGCCTCTCCTACAATGAGCAGTTCTTC
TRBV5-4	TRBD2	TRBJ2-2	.	CASSRSVAGGKTGELFF	TGTGCCAGCAGCCGATCCGTAGCGGGAGGAAAGACCGGGGAGCTGTTTTTT
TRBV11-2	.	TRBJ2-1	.	CASSLDLPNEQFF	TGTGCCAGCAGCTTAGATCTCCCCAATGAGCAGTTCTTC
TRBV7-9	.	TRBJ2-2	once	CASSLRGATGELFF	TGTGCCAGCAGCTTACGGGGGGCGACCGGGGAGCTGTTTTTT
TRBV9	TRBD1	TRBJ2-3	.	CASSRLPTGDTQYF	TGTGCCAGCAGCAGGTTACCGACAGGGGATACGCAGTATTTT
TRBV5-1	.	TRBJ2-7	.	CASSFQGTYEQYF	TGCGCCAGCAGCTTTCAGGGGACATACGAGCAGTACTTC
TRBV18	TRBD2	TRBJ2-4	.	CASSPFPTGGENIQYF	TGTGCCAGCTCACCATTCCCGACGGGAGGGGAAAACATTCAGTACTTC
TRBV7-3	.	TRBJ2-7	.	CASSFSRDSEQYF	TGTGCCAGCAGCTTCTCCAGGGATTCCGAGCAGTACTTC
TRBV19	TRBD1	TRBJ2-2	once	CASTGTGRMSGELFF	TGTGCCAGTACGGGGACAGGGAGGATGAGCGGGGAGCTGTTTTTT
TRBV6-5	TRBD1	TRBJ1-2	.	CASSYQTGVGYTF	TGTGCCAGCAGTTACCAGACAGGGGTTGGCTACACCTTC
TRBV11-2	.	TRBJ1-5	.	CASSLAVGLSNQPQHF	TGTGCCAGCAGCTTAGCGGTCGGTTTGAGCAATCAGCCCCAGCATTTT
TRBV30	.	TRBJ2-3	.	CAWKGGKGTDTQYF	TGTGCCTGGAAGGGAGGTAAGGGCACAGATACGCAGTATTTT
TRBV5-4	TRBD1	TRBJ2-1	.	CASSDRGSSYNEQFF	TGTGCCAGCAGCGACAGGGGGAGCTCCTACAATGAGCAGTTCTTC
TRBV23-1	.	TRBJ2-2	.	CASSQTGYTGELFF	TGCGCCAGCAGTCAAACAGGGTACACCGGGGAGCTGTTTTTT
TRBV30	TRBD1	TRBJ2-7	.	CAWTDRGYEQYF	TGTGCCTGGACGGACAGGGGATACGAGCAGTACTTC
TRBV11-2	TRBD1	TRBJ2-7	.	CASSHPGTGGFYEQYF	TGTGCCAGCAGCCACCCCGGGACAGGGGGCTTCTACGAGCAGTACTTC
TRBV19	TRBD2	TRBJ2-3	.	CASSLRTGTRGGDTQYF	TGTGCCAGTAGTTTGCGTACCGGGACTAGAGGAGGAGATACGCAGTATTTT
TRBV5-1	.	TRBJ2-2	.	CATRIFRDTTSNTGELFF	TGCGCCACCCGAATCTTTCGGGACACAACTTCGAACACCGGGGAGCTGTTTTTT
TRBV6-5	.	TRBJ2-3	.	CASSYGRTDTQYF	TGTGCCAGCAGTTACGGCCGCACAGATACGCAGTATTTT
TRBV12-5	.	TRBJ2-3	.	CASGLVAADTQYF	TGTGCTAGTGGTTTGGTAGCGGCAGATACGCAGTATTTT
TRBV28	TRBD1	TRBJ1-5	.	CASSPGQGEKQPQHF	TGTGCCAGCAGTCCCGGACAGGGGGAGAAACAGCCCCAGCATTTT
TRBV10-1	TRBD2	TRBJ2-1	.	CASSDPISGAPLHYNEQFF	TGCGCCAGCAGTGACCCCATAAGCGGGGCTCCACTTCACTACAATGAGCAGTTCTTC
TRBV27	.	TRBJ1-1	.	CASSFSARDTEAFF	TGTGCCAGCAGTTTCAGCGCCAGGGACACTGAAGCTTTCTTT